The TCR beta chain described here comes from a study of breast tumors, draining lymph nodes, adjacent tissues. The lymph nodes were axillary draining lymph nodes from breast cancer patients. MiXCR, run by TCRdb on the multiplex PCR reads, gives a single entry per CDR3 protein. The table lists about 270,000 distinct CDR3 sequences, roughly 30% of them singletons. In this sample, this clonotype turned up many times. The TCR was taken from a female donor with breast cancer. Some clones in this sample may be carry-over from other donors' samples. The sample comprised axillary lymph node tissue.

CDR3 DNA: TGTGCCAGCAGCCCCTCAGCGGCTAGCACAGATACGCAGTATTTT. Protein product: CASSPSAASTDTQYF. This rearrangement joins TRBV9 to TRBJ2-3; tentative D call: TRBD2 (5 bases). This CDR3 is 15 amino acids long. Deletions cut 4 bases from V and 0 bases from J, with 12 bases between. Germline CDR1 reads SGDLS; CDR2 reads YYNGEE.